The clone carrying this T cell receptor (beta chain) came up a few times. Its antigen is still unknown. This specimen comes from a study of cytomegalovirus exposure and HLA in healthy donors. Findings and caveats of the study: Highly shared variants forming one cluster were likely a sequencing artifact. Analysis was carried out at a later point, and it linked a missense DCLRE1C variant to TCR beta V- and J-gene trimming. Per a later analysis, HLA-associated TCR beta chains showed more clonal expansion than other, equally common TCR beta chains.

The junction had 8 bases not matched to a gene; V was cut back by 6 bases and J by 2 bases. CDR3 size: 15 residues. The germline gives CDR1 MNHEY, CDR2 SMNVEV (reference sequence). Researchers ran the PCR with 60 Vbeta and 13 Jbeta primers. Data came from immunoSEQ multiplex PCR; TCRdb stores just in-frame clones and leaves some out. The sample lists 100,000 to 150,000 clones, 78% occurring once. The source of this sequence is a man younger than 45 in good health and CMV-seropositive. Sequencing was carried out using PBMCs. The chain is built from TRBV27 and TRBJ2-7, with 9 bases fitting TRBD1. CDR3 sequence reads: CASSLYGTGPYEQYF. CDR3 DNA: TGTGCCAGCAGCTTGTACGGGACAGGGCCCTACGAGCAGTACTTC.